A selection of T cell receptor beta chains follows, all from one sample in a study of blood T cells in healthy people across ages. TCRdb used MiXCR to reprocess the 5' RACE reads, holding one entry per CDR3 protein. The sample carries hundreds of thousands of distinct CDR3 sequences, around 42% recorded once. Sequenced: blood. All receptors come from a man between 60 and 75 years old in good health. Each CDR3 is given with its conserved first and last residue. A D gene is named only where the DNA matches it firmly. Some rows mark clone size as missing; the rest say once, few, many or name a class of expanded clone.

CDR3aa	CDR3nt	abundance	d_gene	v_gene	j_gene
CASSLAEANSPLHF	TGTGCCAGCAGCTTGGCTGAAGCCAATTCACCCCTCCACTTT	-	-	TRBV5-5	TRBJ1-6
CSVAGDQRGDIQYF	TGCAGCGTTGCCGGGGATCAAAGGGGGGACATTCAGTACTTC	-	-	TRBV29-1	TRBJ2-4
CSASGRRGSNSPLHF	TGCAGTGCTAGTGGACGCAGGGGGAGTAATTCACCCCTCCACTTT	-	TRBD1	TRBV20-1	TRBJ1-6
CASSLVGSNNYGYTF	TGTGCCAGCAGCTTAGTCGGCAGTAATAACTATGGCTACACCTTC	few	-	TRBV7-9	TRBJ1-2
CASTKDRGSYNEQYF	TGCGCCAGCACCAAAGACAGGGGCTCCTACAATGAGCAGTACTTC	-	TRBD1	TRBV4-3	TRBJ2-7
CSVDSGANVLTF	TGCAGCGTGGATTCTGGGGCCAACGTCCTGACTTTC	many	-	TRBV29-1	TRBJ2-6
CASSLGSVPDTQYF	TGCGCCAGCAGCTTGGGTTCCGTTCCAGATACGCAGTATTTT	-	-	TRBV5-1	TRBJ2-3
CSVQGSSTDTQYF	TGCAGCGTTCAAGGGTCGAGTACAGATACGCAGTATTTT	-	-	TRBV29-1	TRBJ2-3
CASSPQGPNTGELFF	TGTGCCAGCAGTCCACAGGGCCCGAACACCGGGGAGCTGTTTTTT	-	-	TRBV28	TRBJ2-2
CASSSGTGGPLVDEQFF	TGTGCCAGCAGCAGTGGGACAGGTGGCCCCCTTGTAGATGAGCAGTTCTTC	-	TRBD1	TRBV7-8	TRBJ2-1
CASRTVVTSYEQYF	TGTGCCAGCAGAACAGTGGTAACCTCCTACGAGCAGTACTTC	-	-	TRBV6-5	TRBJ2-7
CASSVASFNEQFF	TGTGCCAGCAGCGTAGCGTCTTTTAATGAGCAGTTCTTC	-	-	TRBV9	TRBJ2-1
CSASKGAGRRQETQYF	TGCAGTGCTTCAAAGGGGGCGGGGCGTCGACAAGAGACCCAGTACTTC	-	-	TRBV20-1	TRBJ2-5
CASASVAEKLFF	TGTGCCAGTGCCTCAGTGGCTGAAAAACTGTTTTTT	-	-	TRBV6-2/TRBV6-3	TRBJ1-4
CASSYGSGVPYEQYF	TGTGCCAGCAGTTACGGTAGCGGGGTCCCCTACGAGCAGTACTTC	-	TRBD2	TRBV6-6	TRBJ2-7
CASSQILQGFTRETQYF	TGTGCCAGCAGCCAAATCCTACAGGGGTTTACGCGAGAGACCCAGTACTTC	-	TRBD1	TRBV14	TRBJ2-5
CASSLYPGQGIYNEQYF	TGCGCCAGCAGCTTGTATCCGGGACAGGGAATTTACAATGAGCAGTACTTC	once	TRBD1	TRBV5-1	TRBJ2-5
CASSPSRGGPLNEQYF	TGCGCCAGCAGTCCCTCCAGGGGGGGTCCCCTCAATGAGCAGTACTTC	-	-	TRBV10-2	TRBJ2-5
CASSQYARGGETQYF	TGCGCCAGCAGCCAATATGCCCGGGGAGGAGAGACCCAGTACTTC	-	-	TRBV4-1	TRBJ2-5
CSARTGLQETQYF	TGCAGTGCTAGGACAGGGCTTCAAGAGACCCAGTACTTC	-	TRBD1	TRBV20-1	TRBJ2-5
CASVGLAYNEQFF	TGTGCCAGTGTGGGACTAGCTTACAATGAGCAGTTCTTC	-	TRBD2	TRBV7-9	TRBJ2-1
CASSFDGGVYNEQFF	TGTGCCAGCAGCTTCGACGGGGGTGTTTACAATGAGCAGTTCTTC	-	-	TRBV7-3	TRBJ2-1
CASSPWVGNSPLHF	TGCGCCAGCAGCCCCTGGGTTGGAAATTCACCCCTCCACTTT	few	-	TRBV5-5	TRBJ1-6
CAASKVAYGYTF	TGTGCCGCCAGCAAGGTAGCCTATGGCTACACCTTC	-	-	TRBV24-1	TRBJ1-2
CATRAGGTETQYF	TGTGCCACCAGGGCGGGGGGGACAGAGACCCAGTACTTC	-	TRBD2	TRBV27	TRBJ2-5
CASSPNPLPQPLAGGVNEQFF	TGTGCCAGCTCACCAAATCCCCTTCCGCAGCCACTAGCGGGAGGCGTAAATGAGCAGTTCTTC	-	TRBD2	TRBV18	TRBJ2-1
CASSPRGSSALSQETQYF	TGCGCCAGCAGCCCAAGAGGGTCCAGCGCCCTATCCCAAGAGACCCAGTACTTC	-	-	TRBV5-1	TRBJ2-5
CAISEQGDRSGEQFF	TGTGCCATCAGTGAGCAGGGTGATCGATCGGGGGAGCAGTTCTTC	few	-	TRBV10-3	TRBJ2-1
CASSDQGKGETQYF	TGTGCCAGCAGTGACCAGGGTAAAGGAGAGACCCAGTACTTC	-	-	TRBV28	TRBJ2-5
CAWTGQRYGYTF	TGTGCCTGGACCGGGCAGCGCTATGGCTACACCTTC	-	-	TRBV30	TRBJ1-2
CASRGQGNYNKQYF	TGTGCCAGCAGAGGACAGGGCAATTACAATAAGCAGTACTTC	-	TRBD1	TRBV11-2	TRBJ2-5
CSVVGGISSYEQYF	TGCAGTGTGGTGGGGGGGATAAGCTCCTACGAGCAGTACTTC	-	TRBD2	TRBV20-1	TRBJ2-7
CASTQGRLDIQYF	TGTGCCAGCACCCAGGGGCGCCTCGACATTCAGTACTTC	few	-	TRBV2	TRBJ2-4
CSTTGLQETQYF	TGCAGTACGACCGGACTGCAGGAGACCCAGTACTTC	few	-	TRBV20-1	TRBJ2-5
CASSERGQNGEQFF	TGTGCCAGCAGCGAACGAGGACAGAACGGTGAGCAGTTCTTC	-	-	TRBV9	TRBJ2-1
CASSFDRAIGDGYTF	TGTGCCAGCAGTTTCGACAGGGCGATCGGCGATGGCTACACCTTC	-	TRBD1	TRBV6-5	TRBJ1-2
CASSQPGTALDTQYF	TGTGCCAGCAGCCAACCAGGGACAGCGTTGGATACGCAGTATTTT	-	TRBD1	TRBV7-9	TRBJ2-3
CASRQNEKLFF	TGTGCCAGCAGACAGAATGAAAAACTGTTTTTT	-	-	TRBV6-2/TRBV6-3	TRBJ1-4
CSARDRESYEQYF	TGCAGTGCTAGGGACAGGGAGTCCTACGAGCAGTACTTC	few	TRBD1	TRBV20-1	TRBJ2-7
CSARDPAAGSSYEQYF	TGCAGTGCTAGAGATCCTGCGGCGGGGAGCTCCTACGAGCAGTACTTC	few	-	TRBV20-1	TRBJ2-7
CASRPTQESNEKLFF	TGTGCCAGCCGCCCCACACAGGAATCAAATGAAAAACTGTTTTTT	-	-	TRBV27	TRBJ1-4
CASSPGGPDEKLFF	TGTGCCAGCAGTCCTGGGGGGCCAGATGAAAAACTGTTTTTT	few	-	TRBV12-3/TRBV12-4	TRBJ1-4
CSVGSPGGANNEQFF	TGCAGCGTTGGGTCCCCAGGGGGCGCGAACAATGAGCAGTTCTTC	few	TRBD1	TRBV29-1	TRBJ2-1
CTSSLDTNIQYF	TGTACCAGCAGCTTAGACACGAACATTCAGTACTTC	-	-	TRBV7-2	TRBJ2-4
CASSQDRQGTFYGYTF	TGCGCCAGCAGCCAAGATCGTCAGGGGACCTTCTATGGCTACACCTTC	many	-	TRBV4-3	TRBJ1-2
CSARDVRDSNQPQHF	TGCAGTGCTAGAGATGTGCGGGATAGCAATCAGCCCCAGCATTTT	-	-	TRBV20-1	TRBJ1-5
CSARPGAQNSPLHF	TGCAGTGCCCGCCCGGGGGCACAGAATTCACCCCTCCACTTT	-	-	TRBV20-1	TRBJ1-6
CASSQLTGQAKNIQYF	TGTGCCAGCAGCCAACTGACAGGTCAAGCCAAAAACATTCAGTACTTC	few	-	TRBV4-2	TRBJ2-4
CASRFSAPGAYEQYF	TGTGCCAGCAGATTCTCGGCGCCAGGGGCGTACGAGCAGTACTTC	-	-	TRBV27	TRBJ2-7
CASSYRPRARGEKLFF	TGTGCCAGCAGTTATCGCCCCAGGGCCCGGGGTGAAAAACTGTTTTTT	-	-	TRBV6-5	TRBJ1-4
CASSQDGMAGNTIYF	TGCGCCAGCAGCCAAGATGGTATGGCTGGAAACACCATATATTTT	-	-	TRBV4-3	TRBJ1-3
CASKTGGGYTDTQYF	TGTGCCAGCAAAACCGGGGGAGGCTACACAGATACGCAGTATTTT	-	-	TRBV12-3/TRBV12-4	TRBJ2-3
CASSHAQSEAFF	TGTGCCAGCAGCCACGCCCAATCTGAAGCTTTCTTT	few	-	TRBV7-2	TRBJ1-1
CSISAGTGDEKLFF	TGTTCCATCAGTGCCGGGACAGGGGATGAAAAACTGTTTTTT	-	TRBD1	TRBV10-3	TRBJ1-4
CASSQLSQDRVYTNTEAFF	TGCGCCAGCAGCCAACTCTCCCAAGACAGGGTTTATACGAACACTGAAGCTTTCTTT	-	TRBD1	TRBV4-3	TRBJ1-1